Listed here is a single T cell receptor beta chain. Its antigen is currently not known. The junction differs from germline at one of its ends, possibly a read error. The CDR3 covers 17 residues, taking in both the cysteine and the phenylalanine. Only the CDR3 DNA stays, 51 bases, in frame from base 1. The germline V gene sets CDR1 to SGHDN and CDR2 to FVKESK. This record belongs to a study of T cell repertoires in breast cancer (dated by TCRdb to the mid-2010s). In the study overall: Tumors, lymph nodes and peripheral blood lymphocytes from breast cancer patients, as well as peripheral blood from healthy control donors, were profiled. Tumors and tumor-involved lymph nodes were minced, digested with Liberase and DNase, and then passed through 70-um and 40-um filters. Controls included nine healthy donors of an age range similar to the patients. Blood samples were separated by Ficoll, whereas tumor-free lymph nodes were processed without any enzymatic digestion. Most of the 20 to 25 patient tumors analyzed for shared TCRs were ER+/PR+. The study reasoned that TCRs shared between breast cancer patients would target shared antigens, given breast cancer's low mutational burden and rare common mutations. On average, sequencing produced roughly 500,000 sequences per sample, which came to roughly 9.3 reads per input cell.

To analyze paired alpha-beta TCRs of CD8+ T cells, the researchers used an expanded emulsion RT-PCR method with primers covering all TCR V genes. CD8+ T cells were isolated with a CD8 positive selection kit and were then incubated overnight in approximately 10 IU/mL IL-2 prior to emulsion RT-PCR. Library prep was done by emulsion pairing. Unpaired genes were suppressed by a second nested PCR with blocking oligos, after which a third nested PCR added Illumina adaptors and barcodes. Each emulsion RT-PCR master mix contained roughly 4,500-270,000 T cells, with C-region, Stepout and V-region primers. Emulsions were generated with the Micellula Emulsion and Purification Kit, and RT-PCR used Qiagen OneStep RT-PCR reagents. Pooled libraries were sequenced with paired-end 2 x 250 reads on an Illumina MiSeq. Regarding the original processing steps: In Galaxy, read pairs were joined and then clipped at the engineered overlap into separate alpha and beta files, and any unclipped reads were discarded. Alpha-beta pairs were assigned using CompleteTCR, a MiTCR-based pipeline in which chains sharing read cluster identifiers are linked by an R script. TCR sequences observed only once, about 1-3.1%, were removed as potential sequencing errors. The public reads were quality trimmed at Q25 with fastp and then assembled into clones with MiXCR by TCRdb, keeping productive beta chains. Rows with a matching CDR3 protein are joined into one entry that keeps the most common DNA and genes. Clone size and V and J calls follow TCRdb, not the original study. Recorded for this sample are about 40,000 distinct CDR3 sequences; about 48% of them occurred a single time. Around 60% of the sample lies in the top ten.

Summary of the overall study and its limitations: Compared with tumor-free nodes, tumor-involved sentinel lymph nodes shared about fourfold more TCRs with matched tumor repertoires (roughly 7.3% versus 1.9%). Emulsion RT-PCR was regarded as qualitative rather than quantitative, because clone recovery was skewed by transcript abundance and primer differences. Shared TCRs were encoded by various nucleotide sequences, which suggests selection and expansion based on antigen. TRBV7 predominated among shared TCRs, which may reflect tumor recognition or a mispriming bias from eight TRBV7 primers. Approximately 18 TCR pairs were shared across seven or more patient tumors and were rarely found in control blood, which suggests possible tumor specificity. Genuine antitumor clones may have been missed because singleton TCRs were discarded and only part of each tumor was sampled.

This sequence was found in a pool of human donors with breast cancer or a healthy control (not recorded which). Sequencing used CD8+ T cells. The rearrangement combines TRBV14 with TRBJ1-1; 7 nucleotides in the junction match TRBD1. The DNA sequence is as follows: TGTGCCAGCAACCAAGGTCCAGGGGGGAGTACGGACACTGAAGCTTTCTTT. Translated, it gives CASNQGPGGSTDTEAFF.